Each of the 17 T cell receptor beta chains below was sequenced from the same sample in a study of CD8+ T cells in alopecia areata. TCR sequencing used cDNA made by reverse transcription of extracted RNA. Repertoires were generated with immunoSEQ multiplex PCR, while TCRdb's copy carries only in-frame clones and drops some. Of about 180,000 clones in the sample, approximately 49% were seen once. Specified treatment: oral pan-JAK inhibitor, 5-10 mg twice daily. This specimen was CD8+ T cells sorted from blood, taken around week 54, from a patient treated with tofacitinib. The receptors originated from a human donor with alopecia areata.

As regards this clone: Other DNA sequences in the sample encode the same CDR3. The chain joins TRBV5-6 to TRBJ1-1; D gene ambiguous. CDR3 length equals 13 residues. V shed 3 bases and J shed 2 bases, with 8 bases lying between them. The germline CDR1 and CDR2 sequences are SGHDT and YYEEEE. The DNA of the CDR3 is TGTGCCAGCAGCTGGACCGTCAACACTGAAGCTTTCTTT. This encodes CASSWTVNTEAFF.

The rearrangement joins TRBV9 to TRBJ1-2; TRBD1 might be the D (6 bases). From germline, CDR1 is SGDLS and CDR2 YYNGEE. The V end lost 3 bases, the J end lost 2 bases, and 11 bases lay between the germline ends. The CDR3 is made up of 14 amino acids. CDR3 in amino acids: CASSEGGSNYGYTF. CDR3 nucleotides: TGTGCCAGCAGCGAAGGGGGGTCGAACTATGGCTACACCTTC.

The chain employs TRBV27 and TRBJ2-5; 9 bases match TRBD1. Losses at the gene ends were 2 bases for V and 7 bases for J; bases not matched to a gene: 5. Looked up from germline, CDR1 is MNHEY and CDR2 is SMNVEV (reference sequence). The CDR3 covers 14 residues. The CDR3 DNA reads TGTGCCAGCAGTTTAGGGCGGACAGGGGTGACCCAGTACTTC. Its translation: CASSLGRTGVTQYF.

The chain joins TRBV5-1 to TRBJ2-7; D remains unclear. Germline lookup yields CDR1 SGHRS and CDR2 YFSETQ. This CDR3 has 11 amino acids. With 5 bases removed from V and 5 bases from J, the gap between germline ends came to 8 bases. The CDR3 DNA reads TGCGCCAGCAGGGAGTTCCACGAGCAGTACTTC. This codes for CASREFHEQYF.

This chain connects TRBV6-1 to TRBJ1-2; tentative D call: TRBD1 (5 bases). Per germline, CDR1 MNHNS and CDR2 SASEGT. The CDR3 extends over 12 amino acids. Trimming removed 0 bases at V and 9 bases at J, with 8 bases between. The CDR3 sequence is CASSEAGTSYTF. CDR3 bases: TGTGCCAGCAGTGAAGCCGGGACGAGCTACACCTTC.

This clone was found a few times. The chain combines TRBV7-9 with TRBJ1-1; possible D gene TRBD1, 5 bases. CDR1 SEHNR and CDR2 FQNEAQ come from the germline V gene (reference sequence). This CDR3 has 15 residues. Trimming took off 5 bases at V and 8 bases at J, with 21 bases between the two ends. The CDR3 loop is CASSPVGGPATEAFF. CDR3 DNA: TGTGCCAGCAGCCCCGTGGGGGGACCCGCTACAGAAGCTTTCTTT.

A few counts support this clone. The J gene is TRBJ2-1, the V gene TRBV19; D is possibly TRBD2 (5 bases). Germline values: CDR1 LNHDA, CDR2 SQIVND (reference sequence). The V end was cut by 7 bases, the J end by 8 bases, with 24 bases between. The CDR3 is 16 residues long. Here the CDR3 DNA reads TGTGCCAGTACCCCGTTCCTAGGCCTAGCTCTCGATGAGCAGTTCTTC. Its protein product is CASTPFLGLALDEQFF.

This rearrangement joins TRBV28 to TRBJ2-7, with a tentative D call TRBD1 (5 bases). CDR3 length: 12 residues. Trimming left V 7 bases short and J 1 base short, with 8 bases between. Germline CDR1 reads MDHEN; CDR2 reads SYDVKM. The CDR3 sequence is CASTTASYEQYF. Here the CDR3 DNA reads TGTGCCAGCACGACAGCATCCTACGAGCAGTACTTC.

This chain joins TRBV7-9 and TRBJ2-7; 9 bases are a match to TRBD2. V dropped 5 bases and J dropped 2; count of bases not matched to a gene: 10. CDR3 length: 16 residues. Per germline, CDR1 SEHNR and CDR2 FQNEAQ (reference sequence). The CDR3 DNA reads TGTGCCAGCAGCCCCGCGACGGGGACTAGCCCCTACGAGCAGTACTTC. Amino acid sequence: CASSPATGTSPYEQYF.

This clone was seen a handful of times. The chain carries TRBV25-1 and TRBJ1-2, with D tentatively TRBD1 (5 bases). CDR3 size: 14 residues. Germline lookup yields CDR1 MGHDK and CDR2 SYGVNS. Trimming stripped 2 bases from V and 5 bases from J, with 12 bases between. The CDR3 coding sequence is TGTGCCAGCAGTGAAATGACAGAATGGTATGGCTACACCTTC. Encoded protein: CASSEMTEWYGYTF.

The CDR3 DNA follows: TGTGCCTGTTCTCCTAAGGGATCCTACGAGCAGTACTTC. Protein sequence: CACSPKGSYEQYF. The gene calls are TRBV30 and TRBJ2-7; D gene unclear. V was cut by 6 bases and J by 1 base, with 13 bases left in between. The CDR3 length is 13 residues. CDR1 is GTSNPN and CDR2 is SVGIG in the germline V gene (reference sequence).

The chain couples TRBV11-2 to TRBJ2-5, with D uncertain. Trimming cost V 2 bases and J 1 base, with 5 bases left between them. This CDR3 comprises 13 residues. Looked up from germline, CDR1 is SGHAT and CDR2 is FQNNGV. DNA for the CDR3: TGTGCCAGCAGCTTAACAAGCCAAGAGACCCAGTACTTC. This codes for CASSLTSQETQYF.

The chain is built from TRBV29-1 and TRBJ1-3; 7 bases align to TRBD1. With 3 bases clipped from V and 2 bases from J, the junction kept 7 bases outside the gene matches. The CDR3 sequence is 15 residues long. Germline V gene lookup returns CDR1 SQVTM and CDR2 ANQGSEA. CDR3 amino acids: CSVDVSGQAGNTIYF. CDR3 sequence (DNA): TGCAGCGTTGATGTCTCCGGACAGGCTGGAAACACCATATATTTT.

The chain employs TRBV20-1 and TRBJ2-7; no reliable D call. The J call could be wrong; TRBJ2-5 is a better fit for the DNA end. Germline loops: CDR1 DFQATT, CDR2 SNEGSKA (reference sequence). The CDR3 has 11 residues. CDR3 nucleotide sequence: TGCAGTGTTGCGACTCAAGAGACCCAGTACTTC. Translation gives CSVATQETQYF.

This chain uses TRBV15 with TRBJ2-7, with TRBD2 as a possible D gene (6 bases). CDR1 and CDR2 from the germline V gene are LNHNV and YYDKDF (reference sequence). V shed 5 bases and J shed 0 bases, with 14 bases lying between them. The CDR3 has 15 residues. CDR3 loop: CATSPHGGSSYEQYF. The CDR3 DNA reads as TGTGCCACCAGCCCTCACGGGGGTAGCTCCTACGAGCAGTACTTC.

V gene TRBV5-6 combines with J gene TRBJ2-1; 8 bases line up with TRBD2. The CDR3 runs 14 residues. Germline CDR1 reads SGHDT; CDR2 reads YYEEEE. V lost 0 bases and J lost 15; bases outside the gene matches: 11. CDR3 DNA sequence: TGTGCCAGCAGCTTGGGCGGGGGGATATTGAGCATGTTCTTC. Translation: CASSLGGGILSMFF. Based on the CDR3 plus reference TRBV5-6 and TRBJ2-1, the full variable domain is DAGVTQSPTHLIKTRGQQVTLRCSPKSGHDTVSWYQQALGQGPQFIFQYYEEEERQRGNFPDRFSGHQFPNYSSELNVNALLLGDSALYLCASSLGGGILSMFFGPGTRLTVL.

The chain couples TRBV27 to TRBJ1-2; D might be TRBD1 (5 bases). The germline V and J ends were trimmed by 5 bases and 4 bases, with 11 bases remaining between them. The V gene's germline CDR1 is MNHEY and CDR2 SMNVEV (reference sequence). CDR3 length: 13 amino acids. The CDR3 DNA sequence: TGTGCCAGCAGTCAGGGTGGAGGCTATGGCTACACCTTC. This translates into CASSQGGGYGYTF.